These 9 T cell receptor beta chains were sequenced from one sample in a study of CD4 T cells in relation to SARS-CoV-2 and coronaviruses. Repertoires were generated with immunoSEQ multiplex PCR, while TCRdb's copy carries only in-frame clones and drops some. Of about 60,000 clones in the sample, about 90% were seen once. The sequenced material came from naive CD4+ T cells from PBMCs. Subset: naive CD4+ T cells isolated by negative enrichment. These receptors came from an adult with COVID-19.

This chain connects TRBV5-1 to TRBJ2-2; TRBD2 aligns across 8 bases. The CDR3 totals 15 residues. V trimming: 4 bases; J trimming: 6 bases; junction bases outside the gene matches: 8. Germline values: CDR1 SGHRS, CDR2 YFSETQ. Here the CDR3 reads CASSPGGRGSGELFF. The CDR3 coding sequence is TGCGCCAGCAGCCCGGGAGGGCGGGGATCCGGGGAGCTGTTTTTT.

The chain uses TRBV24-1 and TRBJ2-2, with TRBD2 as a possible D gene (6 bases). CDR1 and CDR2 from the germline V gene are KGHDR and SFDVKD. V was clipped by 4 bases and J by 7 bases, with 12 bases between them. This CDR3 region has 14 residues. For the CDR3, the DNA is TGTGCCACCAGTGAAGCTGGAGGGGACGGGGAGCTGTTTTTT. It translates to CATSEAGGDGELFF.

V usage is TRBV18 and J usage is TRBJ1-5; 8 bases fit TRBD1. The CDR3 sequence is 15 residues long. V lost 3 bases to trimming and J lost 4 bases; unmatched junction nucleotides: 5. The germline CDR1 and CDR2 sequences are KGHSH and LQKENI. Here the CDR3 DNA reads TGTGCCAGCTCACCTAGACAGGGGCTTAATCAGCCCCAGCATTTT. It yields the protein CASSPRQGLNQPQHF.

This chain uses TRBV9 with TRBJ2-7; 9 nucleotides align to TRBD2. Germline assignment: CDR1 SGDLS and CDR2 YYNGEE. V shed 0 bases and J 5 bases; nucleotides not matched to a gene: 9. The CDR3 sequence is 16 residues long. CDR3 in amino acids: CASSVGGGRARDEQYF. The CDR3, as DNA: TGTGCCAGCAGCGTAGGGGGCGGGAGGGCCCGGGACGAGCAGTACTTC.

The chain combines TRBV19 with TRBJ1-4; no firm D call. This CDR3 comprises 14 residues. CDR1 and CDR2 (germline): LNHDA, SQIVND (reference sequence). V was trimmed by 3 bases and J by 5 bases, leaving 10 bases between them. CDR3 bases: TGTGCCAGTAGTATGTCGTCCACAAATGAAAAACTGTTTTTT. Protein: CASSMSSTNEKLFF.

The J gene is TRBJ1-1, the V gene TRBV7-3; 7 bases map to TRBD1. The junction had 12 bases not matched to a gene; V was cut back by 5 bases and J by 9 bases. Germline V lookup: CDR1 SGHTA, CDR2 FQGTGA. The CDR3 loop spans 14 amino acids. CDR3 nucleotide sequence: TGTGCCAGCAGCACCCAGGGAAAGACAGGGCAAGCTTTCTTT. This encodes CASSTQGKTGQAFF.

V is TRBV19 and J is TRBJ2-3; tentatively, D is TRBD1 (6 bases). Trimming took 4 bases from V and 1 from J, leaving 18 bases between them. The CDR3 runs 17 residues. Germline CDR1 reads LNHDA; CDR2 reads SQIVND (reference sequence). The CDR3 DNA follows: TGTGCCAGTAGTACAGGACAGCAGGTTTATCGCACAGATACGCAGTATTTT. Protein: CASSTGQQVYRTDTQYF.

In its sample, this clone was seen once. This sequence joins TRBV7-2 and TRBJ2-7; a possible D gene is TRBD2 (6 bases). CDR1 and CDR2 from the germline V gene are SGHTA and FQGNSA. The CDR3 has 16 residues. The V gene lost 0 bases and the J gene lost 8 bases, with 20 bases spanning the gap. The CDR3, as DNA: TGTGCCAGCAGCTTAGCCAGACTAGGTTTTTCTTCCCAGCAGTACTTC. This gives the protein CASSLARLGFSSQQYF.

CDR3 sequence (DNA): TGTGCCAGCAGCCAAGACTACCAGAGCTCCTACGAGCAGTACTTC. This encodes CASSQDYQSSYEQYF. The V and J genes are TRBV6-2 or TRBV6-3 and TRBJ2-7; possibly TRBD2 for D (5 bases). This CDR3 has 15 amino acids. The germline V gene encodes CDR1 MNHEY and CDR2 SVGEGT. V dropped 6 bases and J dropped 0 bases, with 15 bases sitting between them.